The 6 T cell receptor beta chains reported below all come from one sample, sequenced in a study of early T cells in non-severe SARS-CoV-2 infection. MiXCR, applied by TCRdb to the 5' RACE reads, yields one record per CDR3 protein. The sample comprises approximately 35,000 distinct CDR3 sequences, roughly 4% of which are singletons, and about 6.3% rests with the top ten. What was sequenced was whole blood. The source is an adult who was a healthcare worker with PCR-confirmed SARS-CoV-2 infection or an uninfected control (not recorded which).

This clonotype was recorded many times. The V gene is TRBV7-8, the J gene TRBJ2-1, with 16 bases matching TRBD2. Per the germline V gene, CDR1 is SGHVS and CDR2 is FQNEAQ. Unmatched junction bases numbered 8, after V lost 4 bases and J lost 5 bases. The CDR3 extends over 18 amino acids. The DNA of the CDR3 is TGTGCCAGCAGCTCGGGACTAGCGGGAGGGCCTTTACACAATGAGCAGTTCTTC. Its protein product is CASSSGLAGGPLHNEQFF. The variable domain in full, with the rest retrieved from reference TRBV7-8 and TRBJ2-1, is GAGVSQSPRYKVAKRGQDVALRCDPISGHVSLFWYQQALGQGPEFLTYFQNEAQLDKSGLPSDRFFAERPEGSVSTLKIQRTQQEDSAVYLCASSSGLAGGPLHNEQFFGPGTRLTVL.

This clonotype was seen ten or more times. The J gene is TRBJ2-2, the V gene TRBV6-2 or TRBV6-3; D remains ambiguous. V was cut by 5 bases and J by 0 bases, with 13 bases left in between. This CDR3 contains 16 residues. Germline CDR1 reads MNHEY; CDR2 reads SVGEGT. CDR3 residues: CASSKVAASNTGELFF. The DNA of the CDR3 is TGTGCCAGCAGTAAGGTGGCAGCCTCGAACACCGGGGAGCTGTTTTTT.

This clonotype was counted ten times or more. V is TRBV19 and J is TRBJ2-2, with 8 bases matching TRBD2. Germline loops: CDR1 LNHDA, CDR2 SQIVND (reference sequence). The length of the CDR3 is 14 residues. V was clipped by 7 bases and J by 6 bases; unmatched bases: 7. The CDR3 nucleotides are TGTGCCAGTATCGTCGGGGGGGCAGCCGGGGAGCTGTTTTTT. Its protein product is CASIVGGAAGELFF.

V gene TRBV7-2 combines with J gene TRBJ1-2, with TRBD1 matching over 7 bases. The CDR3 has 17 amino acids. Trimming took 1 base from V and 1 from J; bases not matched to a gene: 9. Per germline, CDR1 SGHTA and CDR2 FQGNSA. CDR3 sequence: CASSLDRRGQINYGYTF. CDR3 sequence (DNA): TGTGCCAGCAGCTTAGATAGGAGGGGGCAGATTAACTATGGCTACACCTTC.

This clonotype occurred a few times. The chain carries TRBV9 and TRBJ2-7; 8 bases line up with TRBD1. This CDR3 is 15 amino acids long. V shed 3 bases and J 5 bases; nucleotides not matched to a gene: 10. Germline V gene lookup returns CDR1 SGDLS and CDR2 YYNGEE. The CDR3 reads CASSGGAGGLDEQYF. The CDR3, as DNA: TGTGCCAGCAGCGGAGGGGCAGGGGGCCTCGACGAGCAGTACTTC. Full variable domain (outside the CDR3, taken from reference TRBV9 and TRBJ2-7): DSGVTQTPKHLITATGQRVTLRCSPRSGDLSVYWYQQSLDQGLQFLIQYYNGEERAKGNILERFSAQQFPDLHSELNLSSLELGDSALYFCASSGGAGGLDEQYFGPGTRLTVT.

The table lists this clonotype with many counts. The J gene is TRBJ2-5, the V gene TRBV5-1; D is perhaps TRBD1 (6 bases). Germline V gene lookup returns CDR1 SGHRS and CDR2 YFSETQ. V lost 9 bases and J 2 bases, leaving 20 bases between the germline ends. The CDR3 has 15 residues. Here the CDR3 reads CATTATGTPQETQYF. The CDR3, as DNA: TGCGCCACCACAGCCACGGGGACACCACAAGAGACCCAGTACTTC.